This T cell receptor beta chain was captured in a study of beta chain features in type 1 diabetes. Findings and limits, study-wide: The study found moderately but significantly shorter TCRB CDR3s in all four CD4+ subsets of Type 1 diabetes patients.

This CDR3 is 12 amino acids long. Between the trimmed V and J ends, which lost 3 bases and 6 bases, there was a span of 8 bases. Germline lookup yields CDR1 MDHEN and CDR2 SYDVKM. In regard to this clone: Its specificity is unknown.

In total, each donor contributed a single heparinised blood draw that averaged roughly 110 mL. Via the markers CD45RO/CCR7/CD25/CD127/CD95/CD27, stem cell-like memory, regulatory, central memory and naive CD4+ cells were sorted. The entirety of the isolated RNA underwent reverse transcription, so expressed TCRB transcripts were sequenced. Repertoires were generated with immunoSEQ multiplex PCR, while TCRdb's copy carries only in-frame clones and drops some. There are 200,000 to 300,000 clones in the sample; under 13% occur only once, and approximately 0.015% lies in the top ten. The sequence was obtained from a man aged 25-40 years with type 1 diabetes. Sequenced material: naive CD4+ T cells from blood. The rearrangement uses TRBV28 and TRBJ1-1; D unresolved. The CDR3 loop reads CASSFGWAEAFF. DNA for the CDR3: TGTGCCAGCAGTTTCGGGTGGGCTGAAGCTTTCTTT.